These T cell receptor beta chains were read from a single sample in a study of blood T cells in healthy people across ages. TCRdb redid the calling of the 5' RACE reads with MiXCR, one entry per CDR3 protein. The repertoire consists of about 1,500,000 distinct CDR3 sequences, with about 30% occurring once and the leading ten covering 7.7%. Sequencing was done on a sample of blood. The receptors stem from a woman aged 25 to 45 in good health. CDR3s include the opening cysteine and the closing phenylalanine or tryptophan. The D gene is left open where the match is weak. Rows give clone size only sometimes, using once, few, many, or a class for an expanded clone.

TRBV2	TRBJ2-1	few	.	CASLASGYRDEQFF	TGTGCCAGCCTGGCTAGTGGGTATAGGGATGAGCAGTTCTTC
TRBV5-1	TRBJ2-5	.	TRBD2	CVSSLGGDRYQETQYF	TGCGTCAGCAGCTTGGGGGGGGACCGTTACCAAGAGACCCAGTACTTC
TRBV7-9	TRBJ2-7	.	TRBD2	CASSSWTSGRFGYEQYF	TGTGCCAGCAGCTCTTGGACTAGCGGGAGGTTTGGCTACGAGCAGTACTTC
TRBV20-1	TRBJ2-5	.	TRBD1	CSAPDRGHGETQYF	TGCAGTGCTCCCGACAGGGGGCACGGAGAGACCCAGTACTTC
TRBV12-3/TRBV12-4	TRBJ2-7	many	TRBD1	CASSLGGQGGEQYF	TGTGCCAGCAGTTTAGGTGGACAGGGGGGCGAGCAGTACTTC
TRBV2	TRBJ2-1	few	TRBD2	CASRGWTSGGPNEQFF	TGTGCCAGCAGGGGCTGGACTAGCGGGGGCCCCAATGAGCAGTTCTTC
TRBV12-3/TRBV12-4	TRBJ1-5	few	.	CASSFAIGQPQHF	TGTGCCAGCAGTTTCGCAATTGGCCAGCCCCAGCATTTT
TRBV7-2	TRBJ1-2	many	TRBD1	CASSFRDSGGYGYTF	TGTGCCAGCAGCTTCCGGGACAGCGGGGGCTATGGCTACACCTTC
TRBV12-3/TRBV12-4	TRBJ1-2	.	.	CASTPGSSLTF	TGTGCCAGCACTCCAGGCTCATCTCTCACCTTC
TRBV18	TRBJ2-1	.	.	CASSPPSLASFSENFF	TGTGCCAGCTCACCACCGTCGCTAGCCTCATTCTCAGAGAATTTCTTC
TRBV2	TRBJ2-1	.	TRBD2	CASRVGLAEAYEQFF	TGTGCCAGCAGGGTGGGGCTAGCGGAGGCTTATGAGCAGTTCTTC
TRBV6-1	TRBJ1-5	.	TRBD1	CASSEGTGLQPQHF	TGTGCCAGCAGTGAAGGGACAGGGCTTCAGCCCCAGCATTTT
TRBV28	TRBJ2-7	many	TRBD1	CASRKDRPGEQYF	TGTGCCAGCCGAAAGGACAGGCCTGGCGAGCAGTACTTC
TRBV7-8	TRBJ2-1	few	TRBD2	CASSGQGRGANEQFF	TGTGCCAGCAGCGGGCAGGGGCGGGGGGCCAATGAGCAGTTCTTC
TRBV12-3/TRBV12-4	TRBJ2-5	.	TRBD2	CASSFGGLAGLETQYF	TGTGCCAGCAGTTTTGGCGGGCTAGCGGGATTAGAGACCCAGTACTTC
TRBV10-3	TRBJ1-2	.	.	CAFSALGGEVYGYTF	TGTGCCTTCAGCGCTTTGGGGGGTGAGGTCTATGGCTACACCTTC
TRBV4-1	TRBJ2-1	.	TRBD1	CASSQVGQGSYNEQFF	TGCGCCAGCAGCCAGGTCGGACAGGGCTCCTACAATGAGCAGTTCTTC
TRBV7-9	TRBJ1-4	few	TRBD1	CASSPGTGAISEKLFF	TGTGCCAGCAGCCCCGGGACAGGGGCGATCAGTGAAAAACTGTTTTTT
TRBV5-1	TRBJ2-1	few	.	CASSTLDRYNEQFF	TGCGCCAGCAGCACATTAGACAGGTACAATGAGCAGTTCTTC
TRBV27	TRBJ2-7	many	.	CASSLDSRSSYEQYF	TGTGCCAGCAGTTTAGACAGTCGAAGCTCCTACGAGCAGTACTTC
TRBV10-3	TRBJ2-5	once	.	CAIGESAGQETQYF	TGTGCCATCGGTGAGTCGGCGGGACAGGAGACCCAGTACTTC
TRBV28	TRBJ1-1	.	.	CASSFSGQLEAFF	TGTGCCAGCAGTTTTTCAGGACAGCTTGAAGCTTTCTTT
TRBV20-1	TRBJ2-1	few	.	CSARQATNNEQFF	TGCAGTGCCCGGCAAGCTACCAACAATGAGCAGTTCTTC
TRBV12-3/TRBV12-4	TRBJ2-5	.	.	CASSLSGGGTQETQYF	TGTGCCAGCAGTTTAAGCGGAGGCGGTACCCAAGAGACCCAGTACTTC